These 12 T cell receptor beta chains came from one sample sequenced in a study of cytomegalovirus exposure and HLA in healthy donors (dated by TCRdb to the late 2010s). Library method: the immunoSEQ multiplex PCR assay. A mixture of 60 forward primers for TCR Vbeta segments and 13 reverse primers for TCR Jbeta segments was used in the multiplex PCR. Not all clones reach the TCRdb copy of this immuneACCESS table, which keeps in-frame sequences only. Checked studies attribute under half of the gap to unresolved V genes and leave the rest unexplained. Across this sample there are approximately 190,000 clones, with more than 75% seen only once. Of the sample, 6.5% falls within the top ten clones. The specimen was PBMCs. The receptors derive from a woman between 45 and 60 years old in good health and CMV-seropositive.

For this clone: Other DNA sequences in the sample encode the same CDR3. The chain has TRBV5-1 and TRBJ2-3; D might be TRBD2 (5 bases). V was cut by 8 bases and J by 5 bases, with 21 bases left in between. The CDR3 extends over 15 amino acids. Germline-derived CDR1 and CDR2 are SGHRS and YFSETQ. CDR3 sequence (DNA): TGCGCCAGTAGCGAGACCTCCCGCCCGGGAGATACGCAGTATTTT. It codes for CASSETSRPGDTQYF.

The gene calls are TRBV4-2 and TRBJ2-1; the match to TRBD2 covers 12 bases. Trimming at V came to 3 bases and at J to 14 bases, leaving 14 bases not matched to a gene. The CDR3 runs to 16 residues. Germline-derived CDR1 and CDR2 are LGHNA and YNFKEQ. The CDR3 loop is CASSQIMTSGRLVKFF. The CDR3 region has the DNA TGTGCCAGCAGCCAGATCATGACTAGCGGGAGACTGGTGAAGTTCTTC.

CDR3: CASSALLNTEAFF. The CDR3 bases are TGTGCCAGCAGCGCCTTACTCAACACTGAAGCTTTCTTT. The V call is TRBV9, the J call TRBJ1-1, with D uncertain. V gave up 3 bases and J gave up 2 bases, with 8 bases separating them. In germline, CDR1 is SGDLS, CDR2 YYNGEE. The CDR3 has 13 residues.

The rearrangement joins TRBV6-5 to TRBJ2-5; a weak D match, TRBD2 (6 bases). V dropped 0 bases and J dropped 5 bases, with 10 bases sitting between them. Germline V gene lookup returns CDR1 MNHEY and CDR2 SVGAGI. The CDR3 length is 14 residues. The DNA for the CDR3 is TGTGCCAGCAGTTACTCTCTAGCGAGGGAGACCCAGTACTTC. Translation: CASSYSLARETQYF.

This clone was seen just once. This chain joins TRBV5-4 and TRBJ2-5; 12 nucleotides align to TRBD2. The CDR3 sequence is 15 residues long. The germline V gene encodes CDR1 SGHNT and CDR2 YYREEE (reference sequence). Unmatched junction bases numbered 4, after V lost 2 bases and J lost 5 bases. The CDR3 coding sequence is TGTGCCAGCAGCTTCCCTAGCGGGGGGGCGGAGACCCAGTACTTC. Protein sequence: CASSFPSGGAETQYF.

The chain has TRBV19 and TRBJ1-6, with a tentative D call TRBD1 (6 bases). Germline V lookup: CDR1 LNHDA, CDR2 SQIVND (reference sequence). V shed 6 bases and J shed 7 bases, with 13 bases lying between them. CDR3 size: 14 residues. As DNA, the CDR3 is TGTGCCAGTAGGTCCGGGACACTCAATTCACCCCTCCACTTT. Translating it yields CASRSGTLNSPLHF.

This clone appeared once. CDR3 nucleotide sequence: TGTGCCAGCAGCTTAGGGTTTAGTAGCGGGGACACAGATACGCAGTATTTT. Its translation: CASSLGFSSGDTDTQYF. The gene calls are TRBV7-9 and TRBJ2-3, with TRBD2 matching over 8 bases. The V segment lost 1 base and the J segment 2 bases; nucleotides outside the gene matches: 8. The CDR3 spans 17 residues. Germline V gives CDR1 SEHNR, CDR2 FQNEAQ (reference sequence). The complete variable domain, with remaining parts taken from reference TRBV7-9 and TRBJ2-3, reads DTGVSQNPRHKITKRGQNVTFRCDPISEHNRLYWYRQTLGQGPEFLTYFQNEAQLEKSRLLSDRFSAERPKGSFSTLEIQRTEQGDSAMYLCASSLGFSSGDTDTQYFGPGTRLTVL.

This clone was seen only a few times. V and J are TRBV6-5 and TRBJ2-1, with TRBD2 as a possible D gene (6 bases). Trimming removed 6 bases at V and 4 bases at J, with 16 bases between. This CDR3 is 15 amino acids long. CDR1 is MNHEY, CDR2 SVGAGI, per germline. The CDR3, as DNA: TGTGCCAGCAGCCACCGCCGCGGGGATTACAATGAGCAGTTCTTC. Protein: CASSHRRGDYNEQFF.

The chain has TRBV18 and TRBJ1-1, with TRBD1 matching 9 bases. The V gene end was trimmed by 0 bases and the J gene end by 7 bases; junction bases not matched to a gene: 9. The CDR3 length is 16 residues. The V gene's germline CDR1 is KGHSH and CDR2 LQKENI. The CDR3 sequence is CASSPPGTGKMDEAFF. CDR3 in DNA: TGTGCCAGCTCACCACCTGGGACAGGGAAGATGGATGAAGCTTTCTTT.

This chain links TRBV30 with TRBJ1-1; possible D gene TRBD1, 5 bases. With 0 bases removed from V and 0 bases from J, the gap between germline ends came to 8 bases. The CDR3 length is 14 residues. Germline V CDR1 and CDR2: GTSNPN, SVGIG (reference sequence). CDR3 in amino acids: CAWSVLGVNTEAFF. In DNA form, the CDR3 reads TGTGCCTGGAGTGTATTAGGGGTGAACACTGAAGCTTTCTTT.

This chain joins TRBV5-8 and TRBJ1-6; D is unclear. The length of the CDR3 is 14 residues. CDR1 and CDR2 (germline): SGHTS, YDEGEE. V lost 9 bases and J lost 10, with 20 bases in between. The CDR3 nucleotides are TGTGCCACCCAATTGATGCGCCCGGAGTCACCCCTCCACTTT. Its protein product is CATQLMRPESPLHF. The full variable domain, in which reference TRBV5-8 and TRBJ1-6 provide the parts outside the CDR3, is EAGVTQSPTHLIKTRGQQATLRCSPISGHTSVYWYQQALGLGLQFLLWYDEGEERNRGNFPPRFSGRQFPNYSSELNVNALELEDSALYLCATQLMRPESPLHFGNGTRLTVT.

The rearrangement uses TRBV4-3 and TRBJ2-3; TRBD2 agrees at 13 bases. The CDR3 sequence is 16 residues long. Trimming took 0 bases from V and 6 from J; bases not matched to a gene: 3. Germline V gives CDR1 LGHNA, CDR2 YSLEER. The CDR3 loop is CASSQEGLAGRDTQYF. In DNA, the CDR3 is TGCGCCAGCAGCCAAGAGGGACTAGCGGGACGGGATACGCAGTATTTT.